The rows below give T cell receptor beta chains drawn from one sample of a study of T cell responses to AZD1222 COVID-19 vaccine. Sequencing was performed with immunoSEQ multiplex PCR; in TCRdb, only in-frame clones are kept and a portion is missing. The sample contains roughly 260,000 clones, 93% of which appear only once. The material sequenced was peripheral blood, taken on day 0 of AZD1222 vaccination. These receptors were taken from an adult in good health. The CDR3 runs from the conserved cysteine through the conserved F or W. The D gene is left open where the match is weak. Size tells how often a clone was seen (once, few, many) or the class of an expanded clone, and some rows leave it out.

D	V	size	J	CDR3	DNA
-	TRBV2	-	TRBJ2-7	CASHRGGYEQYF	TGTGCCAGTCACAGGGGGGGGTACGAGCAGTACTTC
TRBD2	TRBV7-8	-	TRBJ2-7	CASSKRELTSLQYF	TGTGCCAGCAGCAAGCGGGAATTGACGAGTCTGCAGTACTTC
TRBD1	TRBV29-1	-	TRBJ2-7	CSVDGTGEGGPYEQYF	TGCAGCGTTGATGGGACAGGTGAGGGGGGCCCCTACGAGCAGTACTTC
TRBD1	TRBV28	-	TRBJ1-2	CASRMTGAGYTF	TGTGCCAGCAGAATGACAGGGGCCGGCTACACCTTC
TRBD2	TRBV5-4	once	TRBJ2-5	CASSFAGVETQYF	TGTGCCAGCAGCTTTGCGGGGGTAGAGACCCAGTACTTC
-	TRBV10-1	-	TRBJ2-1	CASSLGGVRNEQFF	TGCGCCAGCAGCCTAGGGGGGGTGCGCAATGAGCAGTTCTTC
-	TRBV19	-	TRBJ1-5	CASSRRQIDQPQHF	TGTGCCAGTAGTCGCCGGCAGATTGATCAGCCCCAGCATTTT
TRBD2	TRBV4-2	-	TRBJ2-5	CASSRYAGGGVQETQYF	TGTGCCAGCAGCCGCTACGCTGGCGGGGGGGTGCAAGAGACCCAGTACTTC
-	TRBV19	-	TRBJ2-1	CASNPRGYYNEQFF	TGTGCCAGTAACCCGAGGGGGTACTACAATGAGCAGTTCTTC
-	TRBV19	-	TRBJ1-2	CASKGRVGENYGYTF	TGTGCCAGTAAGGGCAGGGTTGGGGAAAACTATGGCTACACCTTC
-	TRBV11-1	-	TRBJ2-7	CASSSPPDRGLGQYF	TGTGCCAGCAGCTCCCCCCCGGACAGGGGACTAGGGCAGTACTTC
-	TRBV19	-	TRBJ1-1	CASTPGGFEAFF	TGTGCCAGTACCCCTGGGGGTTTTGAAGCTTTCTTT
TRBD1	TRBV28	-	TRBJ1-2	CASNSNRDRGDYGYTF	TGTGCCAGCAACTCTAACCGGGACAGGGGTGACTATGGCTACACCTTC
TRBD1	TRBV10-2	-	TRBJ2-1	CASRDRGIYNEQFF	TGCGCCAGCAGGGACAGGGGCATATACAATGAGCAGTTCTTC
-	TRBV18	-	TRBJ2-4	CASSPGEAKNIQYF	TGTGCCAGCTCACCCGGTGAGGCCAAAAACATTCAGTACTTC
TRBD2	TRBV28	-	TRBJ2-7	CASSLSGREDEQYF	TGTGCCAGCAGTCTTAGCGGGAGGGAGGACGAGCAGTACTTC
-	TRBV2	-	TRBJ1-1	CASSRDPGGTEAFF	TGTGCCAGCAGCCGGGACCCAGGTGGCACTGAAGCTTTCTTT
TRBD2	TRBV9	-	TRBJ2-7	CASSLSGTYEQYF	TGTGCCAGCAGTCTAAGCGGGACCTACGAGCAGTACTTC
-	TRBV6-5	-	TRBJ1-2	CASSPPATFYGYTF	TGTGCCAGCAGTCCCCCGGCCACGTTCTATGGCTACACCTTC
-	TRBV7-2	-	TRBJ2-7	CASSSRMEYEQYF	TGTGCCAGCAGCTCTCGTATGGAGTACGAGCAGTACTTC
-	TRBV7-9	-	TRBJ2-3	CASSLGHPSTDTQYF	TGTGCCAGCAGCTTGGGACATCCTAGCACAGATACGCAGTATTTT
-	TRBV28	-	TRBJ1-3	CASSFRRNTIYF	TGTGCCAGCAGTTTTAGGCGAAACACCATATATTTT
TRBD1	TRBV6-5	-	TRBJ1-6	CASRNPDRADSPLHF	TGTGCCAGCAGAAACCCGGACAGGGCTGATTCACCCCTCCACTTT
-	TRBV18	-	TRBJ1-6	CASSPERTSSPLHF	TGTGCCAGCTCACCGGAAAGGACCTCTTCACCCCTCCACTTT
-	TRBV9	-	TRBJ2-5	CASSVDSGSIATQYF	TGTGCCAGCAGCGTAGATTCAGGATCTATAGCGACCCAGTACTTC
-	TRBV6-5	-	TRBJ1-1	CASSYSGGAGEAFF	TGTGCCAGCAGTTACTCCGGGGGGGCCGGTGAAGCTTTCTTT
TRBD2	TRBV30	-	TRBJ2-1	CAWTPTSGPYNEQFF	TGTGCCTGGACGCCCACTAGCGGGCCTTACAATGAGCAGTTCTTC
-	TRBV30	-	TRBJ2-1	CAWSLGDDNEQFF	TGTGCCTGGAGTTTAGGGGACGACAATGAGCAGTTCTTC
-	TRBV12-3/TRBV12-4	-	TRBJ2-6	CATGLAGTNVLTF	TGTGCCACCGGACTTGCTGGGACCAACGTCCTGACTTTC
-	TRBV21-1	-	TRBJ2-7	CASNPSGTDPYEQYF	TGTGCCAGCAACCCGTCCGGGACAGACCCCTACGAGCAGTACTTC
-	TRBV10-2	-	TRBJ1-5	CASSDGRGQPQHF	TGCGCCAGCAGTGATGGAAGGGGACAGCCCCAGCATTTT
-	TRBV7-9	-	TRBJ1-2	CASSPQGSADYGYTF	TGTGCCAGCAGCCCCCAGGGGTCAGCAGACTATGGCTACACCTTC
-	TRBV28	-	TRBJ1-6	CASRGSSYNSPLHF	TGTGCCAGCAGGGGTAGCTCCTATAATTCACCCCTCCACTTT
-	TRBV6-1	-	TRBJ1-6	CASSETEYRAYNSPLHF	TGTGCCAGCAGTGAAACAGAATACAGGGCTTATAATTCACCCCTCCACTTT